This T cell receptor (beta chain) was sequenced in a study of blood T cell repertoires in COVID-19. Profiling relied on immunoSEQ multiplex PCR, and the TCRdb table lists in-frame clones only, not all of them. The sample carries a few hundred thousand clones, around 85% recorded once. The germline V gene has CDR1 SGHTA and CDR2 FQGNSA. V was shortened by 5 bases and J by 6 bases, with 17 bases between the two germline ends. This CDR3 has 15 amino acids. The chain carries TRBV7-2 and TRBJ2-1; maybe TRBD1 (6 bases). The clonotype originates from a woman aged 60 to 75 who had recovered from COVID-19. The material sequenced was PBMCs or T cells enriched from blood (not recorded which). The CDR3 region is CASSKTGWSANEQFF. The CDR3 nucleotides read TGTGCCAGCAGCAAAACAGGGTGGTCGGCCAATGAGCAGTTCTTC.